The clone carrying this T cell receptor (beta chain) showed up just once. Germline loops: CDR1 SQVTM, CDR2 ANQGSEA. This CDR3 spans 14 amino acids. V was clipped by 4 bases and J by 0 bases, with 10 bases between them. Some clones are missing from TCRdb's copy, which holds only in-frame ones; the method was immunoSEQ multiplex PCR. The sample includes about 140,000 clones, about three quarters of them seen just once. These data come from a study of blood T cell repertoires in COVID-19. Study-wide context: From the United States, Italy and Spain came samples of acute and convalescent COVID-19.

The sequenced sample consisted of peripheral blood. The chain uses TRBV29-1 and TRBJ2-1, with D uncertain. The receptor was derived from a woman older than 75 with active or convalescent COVID-19. DNA of the CDR3: TGCAGCGTTGTGTTGTTGAGCTCCTACAATGAGCAGTTCTTC. Residues: CSVVLLSSYNEQFF.